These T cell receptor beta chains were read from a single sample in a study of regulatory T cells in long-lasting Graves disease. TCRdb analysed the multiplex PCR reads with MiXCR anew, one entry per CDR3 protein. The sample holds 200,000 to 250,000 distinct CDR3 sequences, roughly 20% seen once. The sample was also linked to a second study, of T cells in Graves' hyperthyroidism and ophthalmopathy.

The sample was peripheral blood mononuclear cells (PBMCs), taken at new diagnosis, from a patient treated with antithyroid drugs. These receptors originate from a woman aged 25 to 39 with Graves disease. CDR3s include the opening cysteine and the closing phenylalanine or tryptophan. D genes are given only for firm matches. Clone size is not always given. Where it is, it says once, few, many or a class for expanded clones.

CATSKGTGGNQPQHF	TGTGCCACCAGCAAAGGGACAGGGGGCAATCAGCCCCAGCATTTT	TRBV15	TRBJ1-5	TRBD1	-
CASSEVAGGSGNTGELFF	TGCGCCAGCAGTGAAGTTGCTGGCGGGAGTGGGAACACCGGGGAGCTGTTTTTT	TRBV10-1	TRBJ2-2	TRBD2	many
CASSQAGAKYNEQFF	TGTGCCAGCAGCCAAGCGGGAGCTAAATATAATGAGCAGTTCTTC	TRBV14	TRBJ2-1	-	many
CASSSRRAQQETQYF	TGTGCTAGCAGCTCGCGTAGGGCCCAACAGGAGACCCAGTACTTC	TRBV7-7	TRBJ2-5	-	many
CASSPNTPNTEAFF	TGTGCCAGCTCACCGAACACCCCGAACACTGAAGCTTTCTTT	TRBV18	TRBJ1-1	-	many
CASSYRSATDTQYF	TGTGCCAGCAGCTACCGGTCGGCCACAGATACGCAGTATTTT	TRBV6-1	TRBJ2-3	-	many
CASSLPGNNEQFF	TGTGCCAGCAGTTTACCAGGGAACAATGAGCAGTTCTTC	TRBV28	TRBJ2-1	-	many
CASSEGTLTYNEQFF	TGTGCCAGCAGTGAAGGGACTCTGACCTACAATGAGCAGTTCTTC	TRBV6-1	TRBJ2-1	-	few
CASRAGANTEAFF	TGTGCCAGCAGGGCGGGGGCGAACACTGAAGCTTTCTTT	TRBV6-1	TRBJ1-1	-	-
CSQSSGRAPYNEQFF	TGCAGCCAATCCAGCGGGAGGGCCCCCTACAATGAGCAGTTCTTC	TRBV20-1	TRBJ2-1	TRBD2	many
CASSALQGSSQETQYF	TGTGCCAGCAGCGCATTACAGGGGTCATCGCAAGAGACCCAGTACTTC	TRBV7-9	TRBJ2-5	TRBD1	many
CASSIPGTGNYGYTF	TGTGCCAGTAGTATCCCCGGGACAGGCAACTATGGCTACACCTTC	TRBV19	TRBJ1-2	TRBD1	many
CASSPPRARVYQPQHF	TGTGCCAGCTCGCCGCCGCGGGCGAGGGTGTATCAGCCCCAGCATTTT	TRBV18	TRBJ1-5	-	many
CASRARGGSYEQYF	TGTGCCAGCAGAGCCAGGGGCGGGTCCTACGAGCAGTACTTC	TRBV6-1	TRBJ2-7	-	many
CASSLETSGSQGETQYF	TGTGCCAGCAGTTTAGAGACTAGCGGGAGTCAAGGAGAGACCCAGTACTTC	TRBV28	TRBJ2-5	TRBD2	few
CASSEESGLARADTQYF	TGTGCCAGCAGTGAGGAGTCAGGACTAGCGCGAGCAGATACGCAGTATTTT	TRBV2	TRBJ2-3	TRBD2	-
CSAAAGTLNEKLFF	TGCAGTGCTGCCGCCGGGACCTTAAATGAAAAACTGTTTTTT	TRBV20-1	TRBJ1-4	-	few
CASSEGAVGSQPQHF	TGTGCCAGCAGTGAAGGGGCAGTAGGGAGTCAGCCCCAGCATTTT	TRBV2	TRBJ1-5	-	many
CASSVATSGSRDEQFF	TGTGCCAGCAGCGTAGCTACGAGCGGGAGTAGGGATGAGCAGTTCTTC	TRBV9	TRBJ2-1	TRBD2	many
CASSATSTSYEQYF	TGTGCCAGCAGTGCGACAAGTACTTCCTACGAGCAGTACTTC	TRBV2	TRBJ2-7	-	many
CASRRSGTGETGEQYF	TGTGCCAGCAGGAGATCCGGGACAGGGGAAACCGGCGAGCAGTACTTC	TRBV12-3/TRBV12-4	TRBJ2-7	TRBD1	-
CAWSGGSYGYTF	TGTGCCTGGAGTGGAGGGTCCTATGGCTACACCTTC	TRBV30	TRBJ1-2	-	many
CASSFPPQGGREKLFF	TGTGCCAGCAGTTTCCCCCCACAGGGAGGACGGGAAAAACTGTTTTTT	TRBV28	TRBJ1-4	-	many
CASQGVTEAFF	TGTGCCAGCCAGGGGGTTACTGAAGCTTTCTTT	TRBV19	TRBJ1-1	TRBD1	many
CASSQFGSTNEKLFF	TGTGCCAGCAGCCAATTCGGCAGTACTAATGAAAAACTGTTTTTT	TRBV3-1	TRBJ1-4	-	few
CASSGRGPPWEQFF	TGTGCCAGCAGCGGGAGGGGCCCCCCCTGGGAGCAGTTCTTC	TRBV5-6	TRBJ2-1	TRBD2	many
CASSVVGAVVDIQYF	TGTGCCAGCAGCGTAGTAGGGGCGGTGGTAGACATTCAGTACTTC	TRBV9	TRBJ2-4	-	-
CASSHGLAVTQYF	TGCGCCAGCAGCCATGGACTAGCGGTTACCCAGTACTTC	TRBV3-1	TRBJ2-5	TRBD2	-
CASRGRQGRQETQYF	TGTGCCAGCAGGGGGCGACAGGGGCGGCAAGAGACCCAGTACTTC	TRBV2	TRBJ2-5	TRBD1	many
CASSRTGLNQPQHF	TGTGCCAGCAGTAGGACAGGGTTAAATCAGCCCCAGCATTTT	TRBV6-1	TRBJ1-5	TRBD1	-
CASSPTAEQPQHF	TGTGCCAGCTCTCCAACGGCGGAGCAGCCCCAGCATTTT	TRBV18	TRBJ1-5	-	many
CSARDGGTVYEQYF	TGCAGTGCTAGAGACGGCGGCACGGTTTACGAGCAGTACTTC	TRBV20-1	TRBJ2-7	-	many
CASSLSFGTGQQETQYF	TGTGCCAGCAGTTTATCCTTTGGGACAGGTCAACAAGAGACCCAGTACTTC	TRBV27	TRBJ2-5	TRBD1	many
CSARESGRESQYF	TGCAGTGCTAGAGAATCTGGGAGAGAGTCCCAGTACTTC	TRBV20-1	TRBJ2-5	-	few
CASSLAPPSQLAISYEQYF	TGCGCCAGCAGCTTGGCCCCACCCTCCCAACTAGCGATCTCCTACGAGCAGTACTTC	TRBV5-1	TRBJ2-7	TRBD2	-
CASSPLASGANVLTF	TGTGCCAGCAGCCCCTTGGCATCTGGGGCCAACGTCCTGACTTTC	TRBV7-2	TRBJ2-6	-	many
CASSPPGRDSNEQYF	TGTGCCAGCTCACCACCGGGGCGGGACAGCAACGAGCAGTACTTC	TRBV18	TRBJ2-7	-	many
CASSEHHQGGGEKLFF	TGTGCCAGCAGTGAACATCATCAGGGGGGCGGTGAAAAACTGTTTTTT	TRBV6-2/TRBV6-3	TRBJ1-4	TRBD1	many
CAINSVLYGYTF	TGTGCCATAAACAGCGTACTCTATGGCTACACCTTC	TRBV10-3	TRBJ1-2	-	-
CSARVRAGTNTGELFF	TGCAGTGCTAGAGTTCGGGCAGGGACGAACACCGGGGAGCTGTTTTTT	TRBV20-1	TRBJ2-2	-	many
CASSQQRWEVEQYF	TGCGCCAGCAGCCAGCAGAGGTGGGAAGTCGAGCAGTACTTC	TRBV4-1	TRBJ2-7	-	-
CASSQDGLAGGPSNEQFF	TGTGCCAGCAGCCAAGATGGGCTAGCGGGGGGGCCGAGCAATGAGCAGTTCTTC	TRBV4-2	TRBJ2-1	TRBD2	-
CAITQDLNNEQFF	TGTGCCATCACTCAAGACCTAAACAATGAGCAGTTCTTC	TRBV10-3	TRBJ2-1	-	-
CASTLTGTGSNEQFF	TGTGCCAGCACCCTTACCGGGACAGGTTCGAATGAGCAGTTCTTC	TRBV28	TRBJ2-1	TRBD1	many
CASSLGPGGRPRSTDTQYF	TGTGCCAGCAGCCTAGGACCGGGGGGAAGACCCCGGAGCACAGATACGCAGTATTTT	TRBV7-9	TRBJ2-3	TRBD2	few
CASSLGGRSSNQPQHF	TGTGCCAGCAGCTTAGGGGGCCGGTCAAGCAATCAGCCCCAGCATTTT	TRBV7-2	TRBJ1-5	-	many
CASQRGHWDTEAFF	TGTGCCAGCCAGAGGGGGCACTGGGACACTGAAGCTTTCTTT	TRBV13	TRBJ1-1	TRBD1	many
CASSQEGGGTYEQYF	TGTGCCAGCAGCCAAGAAGGCGGGGGCACCTACGAGCAGTACTTC	TRBV4-2	TRBJ2-7	-	few